This T cell receptor (beta chain) was sequenced in a study of OX40 agonist ivuxolimab in advanced cancers. About the study: Eligibility rules accepted prior anti-PD-1, anti-PD-L1 or anti-CTLA-4 therapy, and roughly 42% had some. There were three patients with partial responses, one having hepatocellular carcinoma and two cutaneous melanoma.

Clones were sequenced by immunoSEQ multiplex PCR, and TCRdb holds only the in-frame ones, with some missing. The sample holds more than 100,000 clones, about nine tenths seen once. V dropped 6 bases and J dropped 7; count of bases not matched to a gene: 8. CDR3 length: 14 amino acids. Germline loops: CDR1 SGHVS, CDR2 FQNEAQ. Prior autoimmune disease or systemic immunosuppression barred patients. This receptor was identified in an adult with an advanced solid tumor such as melanoma, head and neck, liver or kidney cancer. The chain has TRBV7-8 and TRBJ1-4, with 7 bases that match TRBD1. The material sequenced was CD4+ or CD8+ T cells sorted from blood, taken in a trial of the OX40 agonist ivuxolimab. The CDR3 DNA sequence: TGTGCCAGCAGTCAGGGGGGTCGTTCTGAAAAACTGTTTTTT. The encoded protein is CASSQGGRSEKLFF.